One sample yielded the 32 T cell receptor beta chains listed below, sequenced in a study of response to subunit inactivated influenza vaccine. From the RT-PCR reads, TCRdb called clonotypes with MiXCR, one entry per CDR3 protein. The sample has about 500,000 distinct CDR3 sequences; about 15% are singletons. The source was CD4+ T cells sorted from PBMCs, collected less than 30 months after vaccination. Receptors originate from a man aged 50 to 75 who received an inactivated influenza vaccine.

This clonotype was observed a few times. J is TRBJ2-7 and V is TRBV6-1; D may be TRBD2 (5 bases). CDR3 length: 14 residues. With 3 bases removed from V and 3 bases from J, the gap between germline ends came to 12 bases. CDR1 and CDR2 from the germline V gene are MNHNS and SASEGT. The CDR3 protein is CASSDAGGFYEQYF. In DNA, the CDR3 is TGTGCCAGCAGTGATGCGGGCGGCTTCTACGAGCAGTACTTC.

This clonotype came up many times. CDR3 DNA: TGTGCCAGCAGAAACCGTGCGGATACGCAGTATTTT. This translates into CASRNRADTQYF. The chain joins TRBV6-5 to TRBJ2-3, with D uncertain. V was shortened by 6 bases and J by 6 bases, with 10 bases between the two germline ends. The CDR3 runs 12 residues. Germline V gives CDR1 MNHEY, CDR2 SVGAGI.

This chain links TRBV7-6 with TRBJ2-1, with a weak D call TRBD2 (6 bases). CDR1 and CDR2 (germline): SGHVS, FNYEAQ. The V end lost 8 bases, the J end lost 5 bases, and 16 bases lay between the germline ends. The CDR3 sequence is 14 residues long. The CDR3 region is CASSTRRGHNEQFF. The CDR3 DNA sequence: TGTGCCAGCTCTACGCGGCGGGGCCACAATGAGCAGTTCTTC.

This clonotype occurred a few times. J is TRBJ1-1 and V is TRBV29-1, with D perhaps matching TRBD1 (6 bases). Trimming left V 8 bases short and J 1 base short, with 14 bases between. Germline CDR1 reads SQVTM; CDR2 reads ANQGSEA. CDR3 length equals 13 residues. CDR3 sequence: CSIATGTNTEAFF. CDR3 sequence (DNA): TGCAGCATAGCGACAGGAACGAACACTGAAGCTTTCTTT. The variable domain in full, with the rest retrieved from reference TRBV29-1 and TRBJ1-1, is SAVISQKPSRDICQRGTSLTIQCQVDSQVTMMFWYRQQPGQSLTLIATANQGSEATYESGFVIDKFPISRPNLTFSTLTVSNMSPEDSSIYLCSIATGTNTEAFFGQGTRLTVV.

This clonotype was seen more than once but under ten times. The chain combines TRBV27 with TRBJ2-7; 14 bases match TRBD2. Germline V CDR1 and CDR2: MNHEY, SMNVEV (reference sequence). V shed 2 bases and J 3 bases; nucleotides not matched to a gene: 9. The CDR3 consists of 18 residues. The CDR3 bases are TGTGCCAGCAGTTTACGACTAGCGGGAGGGCCCGGGATCTACGAGCAGTACTTC. Translation: CASSLRLAGGPGIYEQYF.

V usage is TRBV7-3 and J usage is TRBJ1-5, with D possibly being TRBD1 (6 bases). The germline V and J ends were trimmed by 5 bases and 3 bases, with 20 bases remaining between them. Germline values: CDR1 SGHTA, CDR2 FQGTGA. This CDR3 region has 17 residues. The CDR3 nucleotides are TGTGCCAGCAGCCCACTGAGAGGGGGGGGTCTCAATCAGCCCCAGCATTTT. Protein sequence: CASSPLRGGGLNQPQHF.

The chain links TRBV28 to TRBJ2-3; D remains unclear. Per germline, CDR1 MDHEN and CDR2 SYDVKM. Trimming took 1 base from V and 1 from J, leaving 12 bases between them. This CDR3 contains 16 residues. CDR3 protein: CASSLLYGGRTDTQYF. The CDR3 DNA reads as TGTGCCAGCAGTTTATTGTATGGCGGACGCACAGATACGCAGTATTTT.

This clonotype was counted ten times or more. The chain has TRBV29-1 and TRBJ2-1, with D hard to call. This CDR3 has 12 residues. The germline V gene encodes CDR1 SQVTM and CDR2 ANQGSEA. The ends were cut back, 7 bases at V and 6 bases at J, with 13 bases in the middle. CDR3 nucleotides: TGCAGCGCTGGTCGTCATCCCAATGAGCAGTTCTTC. This gives the protein CSAGRHPNEQFF.

The chain couples TRBV29-1 to TRBJ2-1; 9 positions match TRBD2. Germline values: CDR1 SQVTM, CDR2 ANQGSEA. This CDR3 is built from 15 residues. V shed 7 bases, J shed 4 bases, and the junction held 11 bases outside the gene matches. The DNA of the CDR3 is TGCAGCGGAGGGGGGACTAGCCGAGGATACAATGAGCAGTTCTTC. Encoded protein: CSGGGTSRGYNEQFF.

The chain combines TRBV2 with TRBJ1-5; the D is unclear. V lost 1 base to trimming and J lost 1 base, with 8 bases between them. CDR3 size: 15 residues. Per the germline V gene, CDR1 is SNHLY and CDR2 is FYNNEI. The CDR3 reads CASSEGRRSNQPQHF. The DNA of the CDR3 is TGTGCCAGCAGTGAAGGGCGACGGAGCAATCAGCCCCAGCATTTT.

This clonotype was counted a few times. The gene calls are TRBV12-3 or TRBV12-4 and TRBJ2-7, with 7 bases lining up with TRBD1. With 5 bases clipped from V and 6 bases from J, the junction kept 7 bases outside the gene matches. The CDR3 is made up of 13 amino acids. CDR3 protein: CASSASTGPEQYF. The CDR3 DNA reads as TGTGCCAGCAGTGCCTCGACAGGGCCCGAGCAGTACTTC.

This clonotype came up many times. The chain has TRBV20-1 and TRBJ2-1, with 7 bases fitting TRBD2. CDR1 and CDR2 (germline): DFQATT, SNEGSKA (reference sequence). Trimming removed 6 bases from V and 3 bases from J; junction bases left unmatched: 8. The CDR3 is 14 amino acids. In nucleotides, the CDR3 is TGCAGTGCGGGTTCAGCGGGACGCTACAATGAGCAGTTCTTC. It codes for CSAGSAGRYNEQFF.

V is TRBV20-1 and J is TRBJ2-4, with 7 bases that match TRBD1. Germline V gives CDR1 DFQATT, CDR2 SNEGSKA (reference sequence). Trimming took 0 bases from V and 7 from J; bases not matched to a gene: 3. The CDR3 consists of 13 residues. CDR3 sequence: CSARDRDSNIQYF. CDR3 in DNA: TGCAGTGCTAGAGATCGGGACAGCAACATTCAGTACTTC.

CDR3 residues: CSAIRPGGQETQYF. The DNA for the CDR3 is TGCAGTGCTATCCGTCCCGGTGGCCAGGAGACCCAGTACTTC. The chain links TRBV20-1 to TRBJ2-5; D is undetermined. The CDR3 runs to 14 residues. The ends were cut back, 4 bases at V and 5 bases at J, with 17 bases in the middle. CDR1 DFQATT and CDR2 SNEGSKA come from the germline V gene (reference sequence).

This clonotype came up many times. V and J are TRBV5-1 and TRBJ2-7; D is unclear. The V end was cut by 4 bases, the J end by 7 bases, with 9 bases between. CDR1 and CDR2 from the germline V gene are SGHRS and YFSETQ. The CDR3 has 11 residues. CDR3 DNA: TGCGCCAGCAGCGGGGAAGAAGAGCAGTACTTC. This gives the protein CASSGEEEQYF. Full variable domain (rest looked up from reference TRBV5-1 and TRBJ2-7): KAGVTQTPRYLIKTRGQQVTLSCSPISGHRSVSWYQQTPGQGLQFLFEYFSETQRNKGNFPGRFSGRQFSNSRSEMNVSTLELGDSALYLCASSGEEEQYFGPGTRLTVT.

This chain joins TRBV20-1 and TRBJ2-1; 9 bases fit TRBD2. The J segment lost 7 bases and the V segment lost 7 bases, leaving 8 bases of the junction unmatched. From germline, CDR1 is DFQATT and CDR2 SNEGSKA (reference sequence). The CDR3 length is 13 residues. The CDR3 sequence is CSVGLAGTNEQFF. The CDR3 bases are TGCAGTGTAGGGCTAGCGGGAACAAATGAGCAGTTCTTC.

This clonotype appeared a few times. The gene calls are TRBV5-1 and TRBJ2-7; D is possibly TRBD1 (6 bases). The V gene lost 0 bases and the J gene lost 2 bases, with 12 bases spanning the gap. This CDR3 region has 15 residues. The V gene's germline CDR1 is SGHRS and CDR2 YFSETQ. CDR3 in amino acids: CASSLAVDSTYEQYF. DNA for the CDR3: TGCGCCAGCAGCTTGGCCGTGGACAGCACCTACGAGCAGTACTTC.

This sequence joins TRBV27 and TRBJ2-7, with TRBD1 matching 9 bases. J lost 3 bases, V lost 6 bases, and 9 bases had no gene match. This CDR3 comprises 15 residues. Per germline, CDR1 MNHEY and CDR2 SMNVEV (reference sequence). CDR3 loop: CASRRAGTGIYEQYF. The CDR3 nucleotides are TGTGCCAGCAGGAGAGCCGGGACAGGGATCTACGAGCAGTACTTC.

This clonotype showed up just a few times. The chain recombines TRBV11-2 with TRBJ2-1; TRBD2 agrees at 9 bases. The CDR3 sequence is 14 residues long. V trimming: 7 bases; J trimming: 5 bases; junction bases outside the gene matches: 6. Germline-derived CDR1 and CDR2 are SGHAT and FQNNGV. As DNA, the CDR3 is TGTGCCAGCAAGCGGACTAGCGATCACAATGAGCAGTTCTTC. Translated, it gives CASKRTSDHNEQFF. Filled out from reference TRBV11-2 and TRBJ2-1, the complete variable domain reads EAGVAQSPRYKIIEKRQSVAFWCNPISGHATLYWYQQILGQGPKLLIQFQNNGVVDDSQLPKDRFSAERLKGVDSTLKIQPAKLEDSAVYLCASKRTSDHNEQFFGPGTRLTVL.

Only a few counts were recorded for this clonotype. The rearrangement links TRBV9 to TRBJ2-3; D gene unclear. CDR1 is SGDLS, CDR2 YYNGEE, per germline. The length of the CDR3 is 13 residues. Trimming cost V 2 bases and J 7 bases, with 11 bases left between them. The CDR3 here is CASSVHPQHTQYF. CDR3 sequence (DNA): TGTGCCAGCAGCGTTCACCCCCAACATACGCAGTATTTT.

This clonotype was counted only a few times. V gene TRBV5-1 combines with J gene TRBJ1-1; 10 bases match TRBD1. V shed 4 bases and J 4 bases; nucleotides not matched to a gene: 4. The CDR3 has 14 residues. Germline CDR1 and CDR2: SGHRS and YFSETQ. DNA of the CDR3: TGCGCCAGCAGCCCGGGACAGGGGCTCACTGAAGCTTTCTTT. Translating gives CASSPGQGLTEAFF.

The chain carries TRBV9 and TRBJ1-1; weak D call: TRBD1 (5 bases). Germline V gene lookup returns CDR1 SGDLS and CDR2 YYNGEE. The V end lost 0 bases, the J end lost 0 bases, and 9 bases lay between the germline ends. The CDR3 covers 15 residues. CDR3 DNA: TGTGCCAGCAGCGTAGCTAGCAGGGTGAACACTGAAGCTTTCTTT. Protein product: CASSVASRVNTEAFF. The complete variable domain, with remaining parts taken from reference TRBV9 and TRBJ1-1, reads DSGVTQTPKHLITATGQRVTLRCSPRSGDLSVYWYQQSLDQGLQFLIQYYNGEERAKGNILERFSAQQFPDLHSELNLSSLELGDSALYFCASSVASRVNTEAFFGQGTRLTVV.

J is TRBJ2-7 and V is TRBV4-3; TRBD2 aligns across 11 bases. The junction had 10 bases not matched to a gene; V was cut back by 2 bases and J by 4 bases. This CDR3 is built from 17 residues. The germline CDR1 and CDR2 sequences are LGHNA and YSLEER. DNA of the CDR3: TGCGCCAGCAGCCAAAATACACTAGCGGGAGTGACTTACGAGCAGTACTTC. Encoded protein: CASSQNTLAGVTYEQYF.

V gene TRBV2 combines with J gene TRBJ2-7; tentatively, D is TRBD1 (6 bases). V lost 6 bases to trimming and J lost 1 base, with 22 bases between them. The CDR3 spans 17 residues. Germline V gene sequence: CDR1 SNHLY, CDR2 FYNNEI. The CDR3 here is CASRTGHLESLSYEQYF. Here the CDR3 DNA reads TGTGCCAGCAGAACGGGACATTTGGAGTCATTATCCTACGAGCAGTACTTC.

This clonotype has just a few counts. The J gene is TRBJ1-1, the V gene TRBV5-1; 7 bases map to TRBD1. This CDR3 is built from 14 residues. Unmatched junction bases numbered 5, after V lost 5 bases and J lost 1 base. CDR1 is SGHRS, CDR2 YFSETQ, per germline. DNA of the CDR3: TGCGCCAGCAGAATGACAGGGCGGAACACTGAAGCTTTCTTT. This translates into CASRMTGRNTEAFF.

The chain employs TRBV6-2 or TRBV6-3 and TRBJ2-1; TRBD2 might be the D (5 bases). The V end lost 6 bases, the J end lost 0 bases, and 18 bases lay between the germline ends. The CDR3 has 17 amino acids. Germline-derived CDR1 and CDR2 are MNHEY and SVGEGT. CDR3 amino acids: CASRPAGQRFSYNEQFF. As DNA, the CDR3 is TGTGCCAGCAGGCCTGCCGGTCAGCGGTTCTCCTACAATGAGCAGTTCTTC.

The chain employs TRBV2 and TRBJ2-5; D is undetermined. Trimming took off 2 bases at V and 3 bases at J, with 10 bases between the two ends. This CDR3 contains 14 residues. CDR1 SNHLY and CDR2 FYNNEI come from the germline V gene. The CDR3 here is CASSERTVKETQYF. DNA for the CDR3: TGTGCCAGCAGTGAACGCACGGTGAAAGAGACCCAGTACTTC. Variable domain in full (rest from reference TRBV2 and TRBJ2-5): EPEVTQTPSHQVTQMGQEVILRCVPISNHLYFYWYRQILGQKVEFLVSFYNNEISEKSEIFDDQFSVERPDGSNFTLKIRSTKLEDSAMYFCASSERTVKETQYFGPGTRLLVL.

The genes are TRBV20-1 and TRBJ2-5, with 7 bases that match TRBD1. This CDR3 region has 10 residues. Germline values: CDR1 DFQATT, CDR2 SNEGSKA (reference sequence). This CDR3 is CQTGKETQYF. DNA for the CDR3: TGCCAGACAGGGAAAGAGACCCAGTACTTC.

The J gene is TRBJ2-5, the V gene TRBV20-1; D possibly corresponds to TRBD2 (5 bases). V gave up 6 bases and J gave up 3 bases, with 17 bases separating them. This CDR3 region has 14 residues. In germline, CDR1 is DFQATT, CDR2 SNEGSKA (reference sequence). This CDR3 reads CSAKQAGRKETQYF. The CDR3 nucleotides are TGCAGTGCCAAGCAGGCGGGCAGAAAAGAGACCCAGTACTTC.

The V gene is TRBV20-1, the J gene TRBJ2-7, with TRBD2 matching over 8 bases. The CDR3 is 14 amino acids. Germline V CDR1 and CDR2: DFQATT, SNEGSKA (reference sequence). The DNA for the CDR3 is TGCAGCCCGTCTGGCGGGGGGATCTCCTACGAGCAGTACTTC. Encoded protein: CSPSGGGISYEQYF.

The table lists this clonotype with a count of one. The genes are TRBV19 and TRBJ2-1, with 9 bases matching TRBD1. In germline, CDR1 is LNHDA, CDR2 SQIVND (reference sequence). J gave up 8 bases and V 6 bases, and 5 bases lay outside the gene matches. CDR3 length equals 13 residues. Here the CDR3 reads CASRWTGDDEQFF. CDR3 DNA: TGTGCCAGTAGGTGGACAGGGGACGATGAGCAGTTCTTC. The complete variable domain, with remaining parts taken from reference TRBV19 and TRBJ2-1, reads DGGITQSPKYLFRKEGQNVTLSCEQNLNHDAMYWYRQDPGQGLRLIYYSQIVNDFQKGDIAEGYSVSREKKESFPLTVTSAQKNPTAFYLCASRWTGDDEQFFGPGTRLTVL.

The CDR3 DNA reads TGCAGCGTTTCGGACAGTTCCACTGAAGCTTTCTTT. This gives the protein CSVSDSSTEAFF. This rearrangement joins TRBV29-1 to TRBJ1-1, with a tentative D call TRBD1 (6 bases). CDR3 size: 12 residues. V was shortened by 5 bases and J by 4 bases, with 11 bases between the two germline ends. The germline CDR1 and CDR2 sequences are SQVTM and ANQGSEA.